Listed below are T cell receptor beta chains from one sample, sequenced in a study of shared clonotypes between healthy human individuals. The protocol was immunoSEQ multiplex PCR, while the TCRdb copy is restricted to in-frame clones and leaves out a portion. The sample holds about 2 million clones, about 95% seen once. Source material: naive CD8+ T cells sorted from blood. The receptors were sampled from a man between 18 and 29 years old in good health. The CDR3 runs from the conserved cysteine through the conserved F or W. The order of the fields is V gene, CDR3 length, J gene, D gene, clone size, CDR3 protein, CDR3 DNA. A D gene is named only where the DNA matches it firmly. Size values are once, few and many counts, or a class for expanded clones, and some rows have none.

TRBV6-6,13,TRBJ2-7,TRBD1,.,CASSPDRGYEQYF,TGTGCCAGCAGCCCGGACAGGGGTTACGAGCAGTACTTC
TRBV5-6,16,TRBJ2-5,TRBD2,.,CASSLAGSGGQETQYF,TGTGCCAGCAGCTTGGCCGGGAGCGGGGGGCAAGAGACCCAGTACTTC
TRBV11-2,17,TRBJ2-5,TRBD2,.,CASSPPLAGGPAETQYF,TGTGCCAGCAGCCCACCCCTAGCGGGGGGGCCGGCAGAGACCCAGTACTTC
TRBV18,15,TRBJ2-1,.,.,CASSPEHFSYNEQFF,TGTGCCAGCTCTCCAGAACACTTCTCCTACAATGAGCAGTTCTTC
TRBV4-1,14,TRBJ2-7,.,.,CASSQKGGSYEQYF,TGCGCCAGCAGCCAAAAGGGCGGAAGCTACGAGCAGTACTTC
TRBV11-2,16,TRBJ2-7,.,.,CASSLSRVRDSYEQYF,TGTGCCAGCAGCTTAAGCCGAGTCCGTGACTCCTACGAGCAGTACTTC
TRBV5-1,12,TRBJ2-1,TRBD2,once,CASRSGGGEQFF,TGCGCCAGCAGGAGTGGGGGAGGGGAGCAGTTCTTC
TRBV4-3,15,TRBJ1-4,.,.,CASSFNSAGTEKLFF,TGCGCCAGCAGCTTCAACAGTGCGGGAACTGAAAAACTGTTTTTT
TRBV27,12,TRBJ2-2,.,.,CASRGDTGELFF,TGTGCCAGCAGAGGGGACACCGGGGAGCTGTTTTTT
TRBV13,13,TRBJ2-7,.,once,CASSLRQAYEQYF,TGTGCCAGCAGCTTAAGACAGGCGTACGAGCAGTACTTC
TRBV19,12,TRBJ1-2,TRBD1,.,CASTTGGYGYTF,TGTGCCAGTACCACAGGGGGCTATGGCTACACCTTC
TRBV13,15,TRBJ1-2,.,.,CASSILEASNYGYTF,TGTGCCAGCAGCATCTTAGAGGCCAGTAACTATGGCTACACCTTC
TRBV5-1,14,TRBJ2-1,.,.,CASSLDGTYNEQFF,TGCGCCAGCAGCTTGGATGGGACCTACAATGAGCAGTTCTTC
TRBV13,15,TRBJ1-2,.,.,CASSVGQGNNYGYTF,TGTGCCAGCAGCGTCGGCCAGGGAAACAACTATGGCTACACCTTC
TRBV6-1,14,TRBJ2-7,.,.,CAILDSEGSYEQYF,TGTGCCATCCTCGACTCTGAGGGCTCCTACGAGCAGTACTTC
TRBV9,15,TRBJ1-6,TRBD1,few,CASSVEGTGNSPLHF,TGTGCCAGCAGCGTAGAAGGGACAGGGAATTCACCCCTCCACTTT
TRBV19,15,TRBJ2-7,TRBD2,once,CASSIFAGVTYEQYF,TGTGCCAGTAGTATCTTTGCGGGGGTTACCTACGAGCAGTACTTC
TRBV7-3,15,TRBJ1-1,.,.,CASSLTGGGNTEAFF,TGTGCCAGCAGCTTAACCGGCGGGGGAAACACTGAAGCTTTCTTT
TRBV5-6,15,TRBJ2-1,.,.,CASSLNRVPYNEQFF,TGTGCCAGCAGCTTGAACAGGGTGCCCTACAATGAGCAGTTCTTC
TRBV5-1,12,TRBJ2-1,.,.,CASSSVGTEQFF,TGCGCCAGCAGCTCGGTTGGGACAGAGCAGTTCTTC
TRBV19,13,TRBJ1-1,.,once,CASSMGTGTEAFF,TGTGCCAGTAGTATGGGAACAGGGACTGAAGCTTTCTTT
TRBV7-6,16,TRBJ2-1,.,.,CASSLVGGLSYNEQFF,TGTGCCAGCAGCTTAGTCGGAGGCCTCTCCTACAATGAGCAGTTCTTC
TRBV7-8,14,TRBJ1-4,.,.,CASSATGAGEKLFF,TGTGCCAGCAGCGCCACGGGGGCCGGTGAAAAACTGTTTTTT
TRBV4-3,15,TRBJ2-5,TRBD2,.,CASSQLLAGVETQYF,TGCGCCAGCAGCCAATTACTAGCGGGAGTAGAGACCCAGTACTTC
TRBV4-1,14,TRBJ2-7,.,.,CASTKGPGPYEQYF,TGCGCCAGCACCAAAGGCCCGGGACCCTACGAGCAGTACTTC
TRBV11-2,13,TRBJ2-7,.,.,CASSFGASYEQYF,TGTGCCAGCAGCTTCGGGGCCTCCTACGAGCAGTACTTC
TRBV5-6,13,TRBJ2-7,.,.,CASTLKDSYEQYF,TGTGCCAGCACTCTTAAGGACTCCTACGAGCAGTACTTC
TRBV4-1,13,TRBJ2-7,TRBD2,.,CASSPGLAYEQYF,TGCGCCAGCAGCCCCGGACTAGCCTACGAGCAGTACTTC
TRBV4-3,17,TRBJ2-2,.,.,CASSHLFGAPTAGELFF,TGCGCCAGCAGCCACCTTTTTGGGGCCCCTACGGCCGGGGAGCTGTTTTTT
TRBV9,16,TRBJ2-2,.,.,CASSFRGSVDTGELFF,TGTGCCAGCAGCTTCAGAGGGTCCGTGGACACCGGGGAGCTGTTTTTT
TRBV7-9,19,TRBJ2-7,TRBD1,.,CASSSPGQAPNQPSYEQYF,TGTGCCAGCAGCTCCCCGGGACAGGCCCCGAATCAACCATCCTACGAGCAGTACTTC
TRBV11-2,13,TRBJ2-1,TRBD2,.,CASSPGLANEQFF,TGTGCCAGCAGCCCCGGACTAGCGAATGAGCAGTTCTTC
TRBV10-3,15,TRBJ2-7,TRBD1,.,CAISELDRGLGEQYF,TGTGCCATCAGTGAGTTGGACAGGGGGCTCGGGGAGCAGTACTTC
TRBV10-3,13,TRBJ1-3,.,.,CATIAGWGNTIYF,TGTGCCACCATAGCCGGGTGGGGAAACACCATATATTTT
TRBV6-5,13,TRBJ1-2,.,few,CASSYRDNYGYTF,TGTGCCAGCAGTTACCGGGACAACTATGGCTACACCTTC
TRBV13,16,TRBJ1-1,.,.,CASSLTYGTLVTEAFF,TGTGCCAGCAGCTTAACTTACGGTACTCTCGTCACTGAAGCTTTCTTT
TRBV11-2,17,TRBJ1-1,.,.,CASSLEVRQSSGTEAFF,TGTGCCAGCAGCTTAGAGGTCAGGCAATCATCGGGCACTGAAGCTTTCTTT
TRBV7-2,14,TRBJ2-7,.,.,CASSFRGPSYEQYF,TGTGCCAGCAGCTTCAGAGGGCCGTCCTACGAGCAGTACTTC
TRBV21-1,14,TRBJ2-2,.,.,CASSIGEHTGELFF,TGTGCCAGCAGCATTGGGGAGCACACCGGGGAGCTGTTTTTT
TRBV7-2,13,TRBJ2-7,.,.,CASATTAGVEQYF,TGTGCCAGCGCCACTACAGCGGGTGTGGAGCAGTACTTC
TRBV20-1,11,TRBJ1-2,.,.,CSASSLYGYTF,TGCAGTGCTAGTTCCCTCTATGGCTACACCTTC
TRBV7-9,11,TRBJ2-7,.,.,CASSSLYEQYF,TGTGCCAGCAGCAGCTTATACGAGCAGTACTTC
TRBV5-6,16,TRBJ2-2,TRBD2,.,CASSDITSGATGELFF,TGTGCCAGCAGCGACATTACTAGCGGGGCCACCGGGGAGCTGTTTTTT
TRBV5-1,15,TRBJ1-5,.,.,CASSLAGTDNQPQHF,TGCGCCAGCAGCTTGGCCGGGACTGATAATCAGCCCCAGCATTTT
TRBV9,16,TRBJ2-1,.,.,CASSGRGYIQYNEQFF,TGTGCCAGCAGCGGCCGCGGCTATATTCAATACAATGAGCAGTTCTTC
TRBV9,14,TRBJ2-7,.,.,CASSEWDGSYEQYF,TGTGCCAGCAGCGAGTGGGACGGTTCCTACGAGCAGTACTTC